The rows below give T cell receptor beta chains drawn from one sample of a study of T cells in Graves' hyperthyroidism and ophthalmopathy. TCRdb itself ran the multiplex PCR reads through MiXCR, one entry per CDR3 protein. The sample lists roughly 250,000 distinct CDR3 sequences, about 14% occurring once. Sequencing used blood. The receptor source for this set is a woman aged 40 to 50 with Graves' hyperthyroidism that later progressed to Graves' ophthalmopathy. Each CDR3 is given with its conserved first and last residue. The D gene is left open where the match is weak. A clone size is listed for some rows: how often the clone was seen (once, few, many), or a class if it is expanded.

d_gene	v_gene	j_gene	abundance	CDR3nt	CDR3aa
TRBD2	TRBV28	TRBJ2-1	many	TGTGCCAGCAGTTTACTAGCGGGGCCCTACAATGAGCAGTTCTTC	CASSLLAGPYNEQFF
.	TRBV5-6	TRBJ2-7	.	TGTGCCAGCAGCATGGGGAGCCCCTACGAGCAGTACTTC	CASSMGSPYEQYF
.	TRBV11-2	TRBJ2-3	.	TGTGCCAGCAGCTTATCCCTGTCCACAGATACGCAGTATTTT	CASSLSLSTDTQYF
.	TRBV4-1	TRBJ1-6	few	TGCGCCAGCAGCCACACAGGGTTCCTTAATTCACCCCTCCACTTT	CASSHTGFLNSPLHF
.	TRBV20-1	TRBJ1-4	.	TGCAGTGCTAGAGACTGGGCTACTAATGAAAAACTGTTTTTT	CSARDWATNEKLFF
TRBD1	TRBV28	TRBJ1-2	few	TGTGCCAGCAGCCTCGACAGGGGGACTGGCTACACCTTC	CASSLDRGTGYTF
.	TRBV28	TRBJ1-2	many	TGTGCCAGCAGCATTCGACCCCTGTGGGGCTACACCTTC	CASSIRPLWGYTF
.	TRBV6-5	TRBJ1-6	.	TGTGCCAGCAGTTATGAGCCTTATAATTCACCCCTCCACTTT	CASSYEPYNSPLHF
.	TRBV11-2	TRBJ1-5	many	TGTGCCAGCAGCTTATCAGGGGATCAGCCCCAGCATTTT	CASSLSGDQPQHF
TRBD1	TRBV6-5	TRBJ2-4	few	TGTGCCAGCAGTTACTCTAGGACAGGGGCCCTCCTGGTGTACTTC	CASSYSRTGALLVYF
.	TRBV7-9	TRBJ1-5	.	TGTGCCAGCAGCTTAGGCTGGAGCAATCAGCCCCAGCATTTT	CASSLGWSNQPQHF
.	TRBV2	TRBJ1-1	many	TGTGCCAGCAGCAGAGACAGGAGGAACACTGAAGCTTTCTTT	CASSRDRRNTEAFF
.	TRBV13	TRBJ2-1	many	TGTGCCAGCAGCCCAGGGTCAGTCGCATACAATGAGCAGTTCTTC	CASSPGSVAYNEQFF
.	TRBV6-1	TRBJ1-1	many	TGTGCCAGCAGTGAAATGCAAGGACTTAATGAAGCTTTCTTT	CASSEMQGLNEAFF
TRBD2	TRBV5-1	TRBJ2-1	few	TGCGCCAGCAGCTTTTTGTTTTTAGCGGGAGTGAATGAGCAGTTCTTC	CASSFLFLAGVNEQFF
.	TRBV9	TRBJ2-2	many	TGTGCCAGCAGCGTAGCTTTAGCAGGAGCCAACACCGGGGAGCTGTTTTTT	CASSVALAGANTGELFF
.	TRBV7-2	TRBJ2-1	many	TGTGCCAGCAGCTTAGGCTCCCTTTCGGGCAATGAGCAGTTCTTC	CASSLGSLSGNEQFF
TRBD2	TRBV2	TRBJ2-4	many	TGTGCCTCCCACCTGCGGGGGGCAGGTGGCATTCAGTACTTC	CASHLRGAGGIQYF
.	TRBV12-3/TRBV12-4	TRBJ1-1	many	TGTGCCAGCAGCTTTGGCGGTAACACTGAAGCTTTCTTT	CASSFGGNTEAFF
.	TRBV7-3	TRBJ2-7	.	TGTGCCAGCAGCTTGGAGGGGACAAACTACGAGCAGTACTTC	CASSLEGTNYEQYF
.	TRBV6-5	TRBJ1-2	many	TGTGCCAGCAGTTACTCCTACACCCTCGGTGGCTATGGCTACACCTTC	CASSYSYTLGGYGYTF
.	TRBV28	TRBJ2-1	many	TGTGCCAGCAGTTTGACTACCAGCTCCTACAATGAGCAGTTCTTC	CASSLTTSSYNEQFF
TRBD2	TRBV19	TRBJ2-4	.	TGTGCCAGTAGTAGGTACTCGTCGGGAGGGCCCGAAAACATTCAGTACTTC	CASSRYSSGGPENIQYF
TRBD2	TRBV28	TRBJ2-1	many	TGTGCCAGCAGCCCTAGCGGGAGGCCCATCAATGAGCAGTTCTTC	CASSPSGRPINEQFF
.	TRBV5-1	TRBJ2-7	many	TGCGCCAGCAGCTTGGAGGGGCTTTACGAGCAGTACTTC	CASSLEGLYEQYF
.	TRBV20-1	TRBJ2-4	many	TGCAGTGCTTTCCCCGGGCCTCGGGACAAAAACATTCAGTACTTC	CSAFPGPRDKNIQYF
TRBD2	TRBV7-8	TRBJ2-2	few	TGTGCCAGCAGCCTAGAGACTAGCGGGAGGGCCTTGGGGACCGGGGAGCTGTTTTTT	CASSLETSGRALGTGELFF
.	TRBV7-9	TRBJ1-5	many	TGTGCCAGCAGCCCATCGGGTGGAGGATGGCCCCAGCATTTT	CASSPSGGGWPQHF
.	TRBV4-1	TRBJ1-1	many	TGCGCCAGCAGCCAATACACAGGGTCTGAAGCTTTCTTT	CASSQYTGSEAFF
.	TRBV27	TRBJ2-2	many	TGTGCCAGCGGGCTGACACTCGGGGAGCTGTTTTTT	CASGLTLGELFF
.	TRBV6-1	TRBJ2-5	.	TGTGCCAGCACCTTACGGATGAGTTCGGGGCTGGAAGAGACCCAGTACTTC	CASTLRMSSGLEETQYF
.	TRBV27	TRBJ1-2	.	TGTGCCAGCAGTCCTCAGGGACCCTTGAATGGCTACACCTTC	CASSPQGPLNGYTF
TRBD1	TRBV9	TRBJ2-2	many	TGTGCCAGCAGCGCCCCTTCGGACAGGGAGGCCGGGGAGCTGTTTTTT	CASSAPSDREAGELFF
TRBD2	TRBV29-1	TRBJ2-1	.	TGCAGCGTTGAAGGGACTAGCGGGGAAGTTTCCTACAATGAGCAGTTCTTC	CSVEGTSGEVSYNEQFF
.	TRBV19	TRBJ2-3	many	TGTGCCAGTAGGCCGACGCGCCCCACAGATACGCAGTATTTT	CASRPTRPTDTQYF
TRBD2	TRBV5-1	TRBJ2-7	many	TGCGCCAGCAGCTTGACTAGCGGGAGTAAGGGCGAGCAGTACTTC	CASSLTSGSKGEQYF
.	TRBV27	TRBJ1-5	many	TGTGCCAGCAGTATTTCGACAGCCCATCAGCCCCAGCATTTT	CASSISTAHQPQHF
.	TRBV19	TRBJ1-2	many	TGTGCCAGTAGTCCCGGGACATCCTATGGCTACACCTTC	CASSPGTSYGYTF
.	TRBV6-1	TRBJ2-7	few	TGTGCCAGCAGCCCAGGTGGTGAGAGAAACGACGAGCAGTACTTC	CASSPGGERNDEQYF
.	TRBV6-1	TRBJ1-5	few	TGTGCCAGCAGGGGGGTAGGCTTCAATAGCAATCAGCCCCAGCATTTT	CASRGVGFNSNQPQHF
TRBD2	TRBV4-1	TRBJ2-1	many	TGCGCCAGCAGCCTAGGCCCGGGACTAGCGTTAAATGAGCAGTTCTTC	CASSLGPGLALNEQFF
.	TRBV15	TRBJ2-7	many	TGTGCCACCAGCAGAGATCCCGGGGGGCTACAGCGGGATTCCTACGAGCAGTACTTC	CATSRDPGGLQRDSYEQYF
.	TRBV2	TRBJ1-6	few	TGTGCCAGCACGACTGGGCCCGGATGGGATTCACCCCTCCACTTT	CASTTGPGWDSPLHF
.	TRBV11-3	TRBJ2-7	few	TGTGCCAGCAGCCCCCAGCTGGGATTCTACGAGCAGTACTTC	CASSPQLGFYEQYF
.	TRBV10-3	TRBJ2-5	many	TGTGCCATCAGTGGACAGGTTAACCAAGAGACCCAGTACTTC	CAISGQVNQETQYF
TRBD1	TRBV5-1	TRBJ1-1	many	TGCGCCAGCAGTCCAAGGACAGGGGCCACTGAAGCTTTCTTT	CASSPRTGATEAFF
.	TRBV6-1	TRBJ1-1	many	TGTGCCATCCAGGGCGGGACTGAAGCTTTCTTT	CAIQGGTEAFF